This is a list of T cell receptor beta chains from one sample in a study of T cell responses to AZD1222 COVID-19 vaccine. Some clones are missing from TCRdb's copy, which holds only in-frame ones; the method was immunoSEQ multiplex PCR. This sample has about 270,000 clones; around 92% occur once, and the top ten carry around 0.6%. The source material was peripheral blood, sampled 28 days after the second AZD1222 dose. Every receptor here comes from an adult who received the AZD1222 COVID-19 vaccine. CDR3s include the opening cysteine and the closing phenylalanine or tryptophan. Fields, in order: V gene, clone size, D gene, J gene, CDR3 DNA, CDR3 protein. The D gene is left open where the match is weak. Some rows have no size entry. The others give once, few or many, or a class for an expanded clone.

v_call: TRBV6-5; clone_size: .; d_call: TRBD1; j_call: TRBJ2-7; cdr3_nt: TGTGCCAGCAGTTACGGCGGCAGGGGGCCAGCTTACGAGCAGTACTTC; cdr3_aa: CASSYGGRGPAYEQYF
v_call: TRBV6-5; clone_size: .; d_call: .; j_call: TRBJ1-4; cdr3_nt: TGTGCCAGCGGGTTAGGGCTCGATGAAAAACTGTTTTTT; cdr3_aa: CASGLGLDEKLFF
v_call: TRBV28; clone_size: once; d_call: TRBD2; j_call: TRBJ2-7; cdr3_nt: TGTGCCAGCAGTTCCACCAGACTAGCGGGAGCGGGAGAGCAGTACTTC; cdr3_aa: CASSSTRLAGAGEQYF
v_call: TRBV28; clone_size: once; d_call: .; j_call: TRBJ1-2; cdr3_nt: TGTGCCAGCAGTTTAGGGACGACTACCTATGGCTACACCTTC; cdr3_aa: CASSLGTTTYGYTF
v_call: TRBV9; clone_size: .; d_call: .; j_call: TRBJ1-1; cdr3_nt: TGTGCCAGCAGCACCTCTGGGGGCACTGAAGCTTTCTTT; cdr3_aa: CASSTSGGTEAFF
v_call: TRBV7-3; clone_size: .; d_call: .; j_call: TRBJ2-7; cdr3_nt: TGTGCCAGCAGCGACACAAGCGGCCGCCCCAGGTACTACGAGCAGTACTTC; cdr3_aa: CASSDTSGRPRYYEQYF
v_call: TRBV2; clone_size: .; d_call: TRBD1; j_call: TRBJ1-4; cdr3_nt: TGTGCCAGCAGTCAATGGGACAGGGCGAATGAAAAACTGTTTTTT; cdr3_aa: CASSQWDRANEKLFF
v_call: TRBV5-6; clone_size: .; d_call: TRBD2; j_call: TRBJ2-5; cdr3_nt: TGTGCCAGCACTCCCTCCGGGAGGCCCCAAGAGACCCAGTACTTC; cdr3_aa: CASTPSGRPQETQYF
v_call: TRBV3-1/TRBV3-2; clone_size: .; d_call: .; j_call: TRBJ2-4; cdr3_nt: TGTGCCAGCAGCCCCCCCGTTATTCCACCGTTCCTAGCTGCCAAAAACATTCAGTACTTC; cdr3_aa: CASSPPVIPPFLAAKNIQYF
v_call: TRBV7-2; clone_size: .; d_call: .; j_call: TRBJ2-3; cdr3_nt: TGTGCCAGCAGCTTATTCAGGTCGGGTACCACAGATACGCAGTATTTT; cdr3_aa: CASSLFRSGTTDTQYF
v_call: TRBV25-1; clone_size: .; d_call: TRBD1; j_call: TRBJ2-3; cdr3_nt: TGTGCCAGCAGTGGGCGAGGACAGGACACAGATACGCAGTATTTT; cdr3_aa: CASSGRGQDTDTQYF
v_call: TRBV4-1; clone_size: .; d_call: .; j_call: TRBJ1-2; cdr3_nt: TGCGCCAGCAGCCAAGAGACGGGAGGGAACTATGGCTACACCTTC; cdr3_aa: CASSQETGGNYGYTF